These T cell receptor beta chains were read from a single sample in a study of identical twins. Via MiXCR, TCRdb re-called the 5' RACE reads, giving one row per CDR3 protein. Of about 520,000 distinct CDR3 sequences listed, about 20% were seen once; the top ten hold around 0.9%. These same records also appear under a second study, on T cells expressing NK-cell markers.

Sequenced material: CD4+ T cells sorted from blood. Receptors were obtained from a woman younger than 35 in good health. The CDR3 runs from the conserved cysteine through the conserved F or W. The order of the fields is D gene, J gene, CDR3 length, clone size, V gene, CDR3 DNA, CDR3 protein. A D gene is named only where the DNA matches it firmly. Some rows have no size entry. The others give once, few or many, or a class for an expanded clone.

d_call: NA; j_call: TRBJ2-7; cdr3_length: 13; clone_size: NA; v_call: TRBV5-6; cdr3_nt: TGTGCCAGCAGCTTCCCACCAACCTACGAGCAGTACTTC; cdr3_aa: CASSFPPTYEQYF
d_call: TRBD2; j_call: TRBJ2-1; cdr3_length: 15; clone_size: many; v_call: TRBV4-3; cdr3_nt: TGCGCCAGCAGCCAAGATAGCGGGCCCTACAATGAGCAGTTCTTC; cdr3_aa: CASSQDSGPYNEQFF
d_call: TRBD2; j_call: TRBJ2-1; cdr3_length: 15; clone_size: few; v_call: TRBV5-4; cdr3_nt: TGTGCCAGCAGCCAAACTAGCGGGAGAAGCGATGAGCAGTTCTTC; cdr3_aa: CASSQTSGRSDEQFF
d_call: NA; j_call: TRBJ2-6; cdr3_length: 11; clone_size: NA; v_call: TRBV6-2/TRBV6-3; cdr3_nt: TGTGCCAGCAGTTGGTCCAACGTCCTGACTTTC; cdr3_aa: CASSWSNVLTF
d_call: TRBD2; j_call: TRBJ2-1; cdr3_length: 15; clone_size: few; v_call: TRBV10-3; cdr3_nt: TGTGCCATCAGCTTAGGGGCGGGAGGGCCCAATGAGCAGTTCTTC; cdr3_aa: CAISLGAGGPNEQFF
d_call: NA; j_call: TRBJ1-4; cdr3_length: 11; clone_size: many; v_call: TRBV20-1; cdr3_nt: TGCAGTGCTAGTGGTAACGAAAAACTGTTTTTT; cdr3_aa: CSASGNEKLFF
d_call: NA; j_call: TRBJ2-5; cdr3_length: 14; clone_size: few; v_call: TRBV7-2; cdr3_nt: TGTGCCAGCAGCACAAAGACAGGTTGGGAGACCCAGTACTTC; cdr3_aa: CASSTKTGWETQYF
d_call: TRBD2; j_call: TRBJ2-1; cdr3_length: 14; clone_size: NA; v_call: TRBV24-1; cdr3_nt: TGTGCCACTCAAGCGGGAGGATTGAGGAATGAGCAGTTCTTC; cdr3_aa: CATQAGGLRNEQFF
d_call: TRBD2; j_call: TRBJ2-1; cdr3_length: 13; clone_size: NA; v_call: TRBV20-1; cdr3_nt: TGCAGTGCTAGTCTAGCGGGAATAGGTGAGCAGTTCTTC; cdr3_aa: CSASLAGIGEQFF
d_call: TRBD2; j_call: TRBJ2-7; cdr3_length: 15; clone_size: NA; v_call: TRBV9; cdr3_nt: TGTGCCAGCAGCGCCGGACTAGCGGGTCCCTACGAGCAGTACTTC; cdr3_aa: CASSAGLAGPYEQYF
d_call: TRBD1; j_call: TRBJ2-5; cdr3_length: 17; clone_size: NA; v_call: TRBV5-1; cdr3_nt: TGCGCCAGCAGCTTGGCGGCGTCGGGACAGGGGGCGAAGACCCAGTACTTC; cdr3_aa: CASSLAASGQGAKTQYF
d_call: TRBD2; j_call: TRBJ2-1; cdr3_length: 15; clone_size: NA; v_call: TRBV10-1; cdr3_nt: TGCGCCAGCAGTGAACAAGCGGGAGGTAACAATGAGCAGTTCTTC; cdr3_aa: CASSEQAGGNNEQFF
d_call: NA; j_call: TRBJ1-1; cdr3_length: 13; clone_size: few; v_call: TRBV6-1; cdr3_nt: TGTGCCAGCAGTGAAGTCGGTGAAACTGAAGCTTTCTTT; cdr3_aa: CASSEVGETEAFF
d_call: NA; j_call: TRBJ2-3; cdr3_length: 13; clone_size: few; v_call: TRBV6-1; cdr3_nt: TGTGCCAGCAGTGAAAGGTTTGTGGATACGCAGTATTTT; cdr3_aa: CASSERFVDTQYF
d_call: NA; j_call: TRBJ2-3; cdr3_length: 13; clone_size: NA; v_call: TRBV10-3; cdr3_nt: TGTGCCATCGCAGGGCGGGGCACAGATACGCAGTATTTT; cdr3_aa: CAIAGRGTDTQYF
d_call: NA; j_call: TRBJ1-2; cdr3_length: 13; clone_size: NA; v_call: TRBV27; cdr3_nt: TGTGCCAGCAGTTTCGGACGCCTCTATGGCTACACCTTC; cdr3_aa: CASSFGRLYGYTF
d_call: NA; j_call: TRBJ2-5; cdr3_length: 13; clone_size: many; v_call: TRBV7-2; cdr3_nt: TGTGCCAGCAGCTTATTGGGGGGAGAGACCCAGTACTTC; cdr3_aa: CASSLLGGETQYF
d_call: NA; j_call: TRBJ1-4; cdr3_length: 14; clone_size: NA; v_call: TRBV12-3/TRBV12-4; cdr3_nt: TGTGCCAGCAGTGCCCGGGTCCCGGGCGAAAAACTGTTTTTT; cdr3_aa: CASSARVPGEKLFF
d_call: NA; j_call: TRBJ1-5; cdr3_length: 13; clone_size: NA; v_call: TRBV7-2; cdr3_nt: TGTGCCAGCAGCTCCGCCAGGGGACAGCCCCAGCATTTT; cdr3_aa: CASSSARGQPQHF
d_call: TRBD1; j_call: TRBJ2-7; cdr3_length: 13; clone_size: many; v_call: TRBV20-1; cdr3_nt: TGCAGTGCCCCAAAGTCAGGGGGTTACGAGCAGTACTTC; cdr3_aa: CSAPKSGGYEQYF
d_call: TRBD2; j_call: TRBJ2-1; cdr3_length: 14; clone_size: NA; v_call: TRBV25-1; cdr3_nt: TGTGCCAGCACATTGACTAGCGGGAGGAATGAGCAGTTCTTC; cdr3_aa: CASTLTSGRNEQFF
d_call: NA; j_call: TRBJ2-4; cdr3_length: 13; clone_size: NA; v_call: TRBV7-2; cdr3_nt: TGTGCCAGCAGCTGGTCGACGGGGGACATTCAGTACTTC; cdr3_aa: CASSWSTGDIQYF
d_call: NA; j_call: TRBJ2-5; cdr3_length: 13; clone_size: NA; v_call: TRBV2; cdr3_nt: TGTGCCAGCGCTTTCAGGGACCGTGAGACCCAGTACTTC; cdr3_aa: CASAFRDRETQYF
d_call: TRBD2; j_call: TRBJ2-1; cdr3_length: 12; clone_size: few; v_call: TRBV20-1; cdr3_nt: TGCAGTGCCTTACTGGCGGGGGATGAGCAGTTCTTC; cdr3_aa: CSALLAGDEQFF
d_call: NA; j_call: TRBJ2-7; cdr3_length: 15; clone_size: many; v_call: TRBV12-3/TRBV12-4; cdr3_nt: TGTGCCAGCAGTGCAGACAGGCCTAGGTATTACGAGCAGTACTTC; cdr3_aa: CASSADRPRYYEQYF
d_call: NA; j_call: TRBJ2-2; cdr3_length: 14; clone_size: NA; v_call: TRBV30; cdr3_nt: TGTGCCTGGAGCGGGGGTCAACGGACCGGGGAGCTGTTTTTT; cdr3_aa: CAWSGGQRTGELFF
d_call: NA; j_call: TRBJ1-2; cdr3_length: 12; clone_size: few; v_call: TRBV30; cdr3_nt: TGTGCCTGGAGTATGACTCTCAATCGCTACACCTTC; cdr3_aa: CAWSMTLNRYTF
d_call: NA; j_call: TRBJ1-1; cdr3_length: 14; clone_size: NA; v_call: TRBV12-3/TRBV12-4; cdr3_nt: TGTGCCAGCAGTGTTTACTACCAGGACACTGAAGCTTTCTTT; cdr3_aa: CASSVYYQDTEAFF
d_call: NA; j_call: TRBJ2-3; cdr3_length: 16; clone_size: few; v_call: TRBV6-1; cdr3_nt: TGTGCCAGCAGTCCTAATGCAGGGGCGGGTGGAGATACGCAGTATTTT; cdr3_aa: CASSPNAGAGGDTQYF
d_call: NA; j_call: TRBJ2-6; cdr3_length: 15; clone_size: NA; v_call: TRBV29-1; cdr3_nt: TGCAGCGTTAGTACAGGGTTCTCTGGGGCCAACGTCCTGACTTTC; cdr3_aa: CSVSTGFSGANVLTF
d_call: TRBD2; j_call: TRBJ2-1; cdr3_length: 13; clone_size: few; v_call: TRBV20-1; cdr3_nt: TGCAGTGCCCCGGCTCGGGGGGACAATGAGCAGTTCTTC; cdr3_aa: CSAPARGDNEQFF
d_call: NA; j_call: TRBJ2-3; cdr3_length: 14; clone_size: NA; v_call: TRBV12-3/TRBV12-4; cdr3_nt: TGTGCCAGCAGTTTCAGCGAAAGCACAGATACGCAGTATTTT; cdr3_aa: CASSFSESTDTQYF
d_call: NA; j_call: TRBJ1-1; cdr3_length: 15; clone_size: few; v_call: TRBV12-3/TRBV12-4; cdr3_nt: TGTGCCAGCACGACGGGACGGCGGATGAGGACTGAAGCTTTCTTT; cdr3_aa: CASTTGRRMRTEAFF
d_call: NA; j_call: TRBJ2-3; cdr3_length: 14; clone_size: NA; v_call: TRBV7-8; cdr3_nt: TGTGCCAGCAGCCATAGTATACGCACAGATACGCAGTATTTT; cdr3_aa: CASSHSIRTDTQYF